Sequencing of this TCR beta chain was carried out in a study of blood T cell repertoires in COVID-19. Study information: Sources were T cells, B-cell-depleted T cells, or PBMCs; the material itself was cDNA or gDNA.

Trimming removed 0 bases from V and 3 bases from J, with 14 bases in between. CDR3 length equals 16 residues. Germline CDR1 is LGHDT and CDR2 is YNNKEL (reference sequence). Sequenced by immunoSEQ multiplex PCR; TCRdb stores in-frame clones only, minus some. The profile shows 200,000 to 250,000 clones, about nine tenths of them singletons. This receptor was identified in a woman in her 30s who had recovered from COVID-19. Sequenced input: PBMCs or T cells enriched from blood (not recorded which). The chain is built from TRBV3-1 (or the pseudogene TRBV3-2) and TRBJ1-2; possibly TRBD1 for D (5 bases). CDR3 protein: CASSQEGQGFDYGYTF. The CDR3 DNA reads TGTGCCAGCAGCCAAGAAGGCCAGGGATTTGACTATGGCTACACCTTC.